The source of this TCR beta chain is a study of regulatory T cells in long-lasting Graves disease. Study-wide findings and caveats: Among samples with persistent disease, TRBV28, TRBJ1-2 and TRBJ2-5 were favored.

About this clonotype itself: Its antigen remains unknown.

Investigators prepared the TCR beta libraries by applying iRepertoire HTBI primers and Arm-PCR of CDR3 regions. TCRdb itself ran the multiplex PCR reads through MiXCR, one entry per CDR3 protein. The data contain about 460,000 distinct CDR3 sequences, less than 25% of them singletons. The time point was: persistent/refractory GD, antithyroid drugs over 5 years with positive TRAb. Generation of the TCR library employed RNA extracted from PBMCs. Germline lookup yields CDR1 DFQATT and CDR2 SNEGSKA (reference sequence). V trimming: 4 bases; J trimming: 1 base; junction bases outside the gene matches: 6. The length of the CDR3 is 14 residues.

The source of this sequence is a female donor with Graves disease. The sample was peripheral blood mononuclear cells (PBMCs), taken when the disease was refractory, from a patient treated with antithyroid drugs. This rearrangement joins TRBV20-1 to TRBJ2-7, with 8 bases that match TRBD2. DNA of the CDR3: TGCAGTGCTATTGCGGGGGGCCCGTCCTACGAGCAGTACTTC. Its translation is CSAIAGGPSYEQYF.